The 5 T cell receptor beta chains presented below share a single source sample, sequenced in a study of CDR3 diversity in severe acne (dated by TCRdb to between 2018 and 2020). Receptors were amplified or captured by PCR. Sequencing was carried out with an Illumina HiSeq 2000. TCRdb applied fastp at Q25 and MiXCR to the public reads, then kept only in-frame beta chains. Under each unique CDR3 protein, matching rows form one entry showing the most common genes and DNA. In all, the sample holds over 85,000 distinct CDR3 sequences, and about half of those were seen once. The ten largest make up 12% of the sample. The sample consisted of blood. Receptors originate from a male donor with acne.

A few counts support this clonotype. This CDR3 is CASSYSVLAESGANVLTF. DNA for the CDR3: TGTGCCAGCAGTTACTCGGTCCTAGCGGAGTCTGGGGCCAACGTCCTGACTTTC. The chain recombines TRBV6-6 with TRBJ2-6; 7 nucleotides match TRBD2. After removal of 0 bases from V and 1 base from J, the junction contained 6 bases not matched to a gene. The CDR3 is 18 residues long. The germline V gene encodes CDR1 MNHNY and CDR2 SVGAGI (reference sequence).

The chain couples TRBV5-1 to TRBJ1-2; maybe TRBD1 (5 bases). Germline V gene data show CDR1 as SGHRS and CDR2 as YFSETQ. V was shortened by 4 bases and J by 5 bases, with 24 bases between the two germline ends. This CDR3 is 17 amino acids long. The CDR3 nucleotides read TGCGCCAGCAGCCCGAGTGTCCCCAGAGGGGTTACGTATGGCTACACCTTC. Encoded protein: CASSPSVPRGVTYGYTF.

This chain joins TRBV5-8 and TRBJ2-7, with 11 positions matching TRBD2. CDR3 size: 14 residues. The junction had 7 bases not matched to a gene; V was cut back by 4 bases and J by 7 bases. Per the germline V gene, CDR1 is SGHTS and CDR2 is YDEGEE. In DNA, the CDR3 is TGTGCCAGCAGCCCCCCAGGACTAGCGGGTGAGCAGTACTTC. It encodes CASSPPGLAGEQYF.

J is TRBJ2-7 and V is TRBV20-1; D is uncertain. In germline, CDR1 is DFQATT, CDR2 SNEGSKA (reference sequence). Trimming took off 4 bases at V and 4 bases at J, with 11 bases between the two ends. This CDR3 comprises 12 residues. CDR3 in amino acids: CSAKYEQYEQYV. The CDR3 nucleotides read TGCAGTGCTAAATACGAGCAGTACGAGCAGTACGTC.

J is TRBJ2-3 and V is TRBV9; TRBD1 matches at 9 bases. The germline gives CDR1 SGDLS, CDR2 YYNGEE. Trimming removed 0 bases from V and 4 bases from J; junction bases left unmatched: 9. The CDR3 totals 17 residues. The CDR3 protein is CASSVGNRGLWSDTQYF. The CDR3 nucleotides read TGTGCCAGCAGCGTAGGCAACAGGGGGCTATGGTCAGATACGCAGTATTTT.